The text below deals with one TCR beta chain. This may come from a read error, since a much larger clone is one base off. The data belong to a study of Graves' ophthalmopathy and Graves' hyperthyroidism. None of the included patients had other autoimmune diseases, uncontrolled infections, pregnancy or lactation, as these led to exclusion. The TCR beta CDR3 regions underwent amplification from RNA transcripts. The first round was an RT-PCR with HTBI primers, and the second round was a multiplex PCR. TCRdb itself ran the multiplex PCR reads through MiXCR, one entry per CDR3 protein. The sample has over a million distinct CDR3 sequences, approximately 35% seen once; the top ten hold roughly 11%. The TCR was taken from an adult man with Graves' hyperthyroidism. The source material was peripheral blood or thyroid tissue (not recorded which).

CDR3 DNA sequence: TGTGCCATCAGTTACTCAAGGCAGAACACTGAAGCTTTCTTT. It translates to CAISYSRQNTEAFF. The chain couples TRBV10-3 to TRBJ1-1; D ambiguous. Trimming pared 5 bases from V and 1 base from J, leaving 11 bases between. Germline loops: CDR1 ENHRY, CDR2 SYGVKD. This CDR3 has 14 residues.